This entry features one TCR beta chain sequence. This clone was recorded a few times. Its recognized antigen is unknown. Base-call qualities are not available, and no considerably larger clone is one nucleotide away. The data are from a study of cytomegalovirus exposure and HLA in healthy donors (dated by TCRdb to between 2016 and 2019). Describing the broader study: An earlier analysis of 587 of the donors reported 276 Gb of sequence data and around 110 million unique TCR beta sequences from 150 million to 200 million T cells. Among the roughly 400 genotyped donors, approximately 81% belonged to the genetic ancestry cluster associated with self-reported Caucasian donors. Besides the first cohort of around 670 subjects, a separate validation cohort made up of roughly 120 different subjects was used. To predict cytomegalovirus infection status, the study brought together high-throughput TCR immunosequencing, statistical association of individual TCRs with disease status, and machine learning. Roughly 5 DR-DQ haplotypes were treated as single units for association and clustering because of strong linkage in the cohort. HLA typing covered class I and class II loci at four-digit resolution. The study profiled the T cell repertoires of around 700 subjects by immunosequencing and related them to cytomegalovirus serostatus. Typing coverage differed by locus: A, B, C, DRB1 and DQB1 were typed in roughly 620-640 donors, DQA1 in around 500, DPA1 in some 600, and DPB1 in just under 490. Alongside the repertoire data, information on donor age, sex, ethnicity and CMV serostatus was compiled. Across 398 genotyped donors of the cohort, an average of about 240,000 unique TCR beta nucleotide sequences per donor were sequenced, and around 20% of those sequences were non-productive. In the later analysis, no new phenotypic data were used to find candidate immune exposures; instead, reliance was placed on TCR beta sequences and their occurrence across donors. An early release covering about 600 HLA-typed donors comprised about 300 gigabases of sequencing data and 85 million or so unique TCR sequences. An earlier analysis of approximately 500 of the donors applied high-throughput TCR beta sequencing to assess whether each TCR beta V gene segment acted as functional or pseudogenic. A later analysis re-analyzed previously published TCR beta repertoires from 600 to 850 donors and added high-resolution HLA genotyping to study TCR occurrence patterns. Every repertoire in the discovery cohort had been generated on one and the same sequencing platform. In a later genetic analysis, genome-wide SNP genotypes for 398 of the 666 donors were used, and that subset was treated as a discovery cohort. The aim of the study was to test whether cataloging public T cell receptors could identify signatures of past pathogen exposure. Results and caveats for the whole study, not just this receptor: In the study, approximately 160 TCR beta chains were listed as associated with cytomegalovirus. Because the 87-base-pair reads could not distinguish some IMGT-functional V segments, including TRBV6-2 and TRBV6-3, those segments were excluded. A later analysis found that HLA-associated TCR beta chains were more clonally expanded and had lower generation probabilities than equally common non-associated chains. A further reported finding was that TCR beta sequences accurately predicted the HLA-A and HLA-B alleles for most subjects in the first cohort. Because counts were too low, some 17 rarely observed V segments, including chromosome 9 orphons, were left out of the earlier analysis of approximately 580 of the donors. Most TCR sequences were seen in very few donors, while some public TCRs were found in many individuals. Correlated functional status among segregating V segments might reflect linkage disequilibrium, but an unknown experimental factor could not be ruled out. In this cohort, only TCR beta chains were sequenced, and detectable features were limited by the absence of alpha or paired-chain data. In an earlier analysis of some 500 of the donors, most TCR beta V segments appeared in productive rearrangements about 87% or about 30% of the time, broadly matching IMGT annotations. V-gene and J-gene trimming of TCR beta chains was associated with a missense DCLRE1C variant in a later genetic analysis, and the association was replicated in an independent cohort. A group of highly shared sequence variants was considered likely to be a technical artifact of the sequencing pipeline. HLA typing was unavailable for some donors at each locus, so association tests used only the typed subset. A later analysis found that TCR association rates varied across HLA loci, with DRB1 alleles showing the most associated TCRs and HLA-C alleles the fewest. In a later analysis, several top co-occurrence clusters were reported to appear linked to parvovirus B19, influenza, CMV and Epstein-Barr virus. For the cohort, immune exposure information was limited to CMV serostatus. Assigning TCR associations to individual alleles was difficult when HLA alleles, especially DR and DQ, strongly co-occurred. The presence/absence analyses assumed that sequencing depth was roughly uniform across donors, and that assumption may not be true. Cytomegalovirus status was reported to be diagnosed by the classifier with high specificity and sensitivity in both the original and validation cohorts. The authors suggested that the approach could potentially be generalized to other disease states and immunological phenotypes. In vitro tests confirmed that a few of the cytomegalovirus-associated TCR beta chains recognize cytomegalovirus antigens. According to a later analysis, most CMV-associated TCR beta chains appeared to be HLA-restricted, and the HLA associations seemed to be driven largely by CMV exposure. In a later genetic analysis, fewer N-insertions in productive TCRs were reported among donors in an Asian-associated ancestry cluster than the roughly 710-donor mean. In a later analysis, 16,951 TCR beta sequences were associated with specific HLA alleles at a false discovery rate of 0.05.

CDR1 MNHNY and CDR2 SVGAGI were looked up in the germline V gene (reference sequence). Taken from cysteine to phenylalanine, the CDR3 has 15 residues. Only the CDR3 portion is preserved as DNA: 45 bases, with reading frame beginning at the first base. V is trimmed back by 8 bases and J by 5 bases, and the junction contains 14 bases that no gene match accounts for. Library preparation was by the immunoSEQ multiplex PCR assay. The multiplex PCR relied on a mix of 60 forward primers for TCR Vbeta segments and 13 reverse primers for TCR Jbeta segments. The CDR3 region of rearranged TCR beta genes was amplified from genomic DNA by a multiplex PCR assay. The amplified TCR beta libraries were sequenced on the Illumina HiSeq System as 87-base-pair reads. Turning to the authors' computational methods: Across the 670 or so repertoires, a later analysis counted 80 million or so unique TCR beta chains, 9.5 million to 12 million of which were shared by at least two donors. To remove PCR and sequencing errors, raw reads were error-corrected and collapsed into unique sequences using a nearest-neighbor algorithm that merged closely related sequences. Alignment of CDR3 sequences to IMGT reference sequences was used to assign V, D and J gene segments. For a sequence to be retained, a match of at least six nucleotides was required to both a V gene segment and a J gene segment. A rearrangement counted as productive if the CDR3 had no stop codons and remained in frame with V and J, and every other rearrangement counted as non-productive. CDR3 was defined according to IMGT convention as the region running from the second conserved V-encoded cysteine to the conserved J-encoded phenylalanine. Sequences without an unambiguous match to a single V gene segment were excluded from the earlier analysis of approximately 600 of the donors. In an earlier analysis of around 600 of the donors, V segments were called functional above 56.7% productive rearrangements and were called segregating when the between-donor standard deviation exceeded 5%. A statistical classification framework was built for diagnosing cytomegalovirus status from the catalog of TCR beta chain sequences. V and J gene assignment, in a later analysis, came from comparing TCR nucleotide sequences with IMGT/GENE-DB human TR gene sequences. The TCRdist pipeline was used in a later analysis to assign CDR3 sequences and most-parsimonious VDJ recombination scenarios. A later analysis defined each TCR beta chain by its CDR3 amino acid sequence plus V-gene family, and excluded reads lacking a unique V-gene family. As a way to deal with suspected cross-contamination and a sequencing artifact, a later analysis dropped roughly 600 nucleotide sequences that were highly shared and had low generation probability. In a later analysis, a clonal expansion index was calculated for each public chain from normalized within-repertoire ranks of inferred template counts. In a later analysis, generation probabilities were computed with a VDJ recombination model fitted to out-of-frame rearrangements, and the resulting probabilities were checked against IGoR. Hypergeometric tests were used in a later analysis to score TCR-TCR, TCR-HLA and TCR-CMV co-occurrence, with a repertoire-size bias correction applied to the TCR pairs. False discovery rates were estimated in a later analysis by permuting HLA or CMV assignments 20 times. A later analysis grouped co-occurring TCRs with DBSCAN, adding TCRdist sequence similarity when clustering within HLA-allele-positive subsets. For co-occurrence clustering, repertoires with fewer than 30,000 or more than 120,000 public chains were excluded, along with roughly five repertoires with anomalous nucleotide sharing. TCRdb limited this immuneACCESS table to in-frame rearrangements with V and J called. A share of clones is missing; checked studies link under half to unresolved V genes, and the rest is unexplained. V and J calls and clone size are given by that table; D and trimming were obtained from the DNA. The sample includes 150,000 to 200,000 clones, with 70% to 90% observed a single time. The top ten clonotypes cover less than 2.5% of the sample.

In total, 600 or so healthy bone marrow donors made up the cohort. All cohort members were sampled while nominally healthy, although unrecorded immune exposures were likely present. The donor was CMV seronegative and was included in the group of 352 seronegative cohort members. Every donor gave a peripheral blood sample, and the peripheral blood mononuclear cells from that sample were used for TCR beta sequencing. Genomic DNA extraction from the blood cell samples was performed with the Qiagen DNeasy Blood Extraction Kit. The sample was PBMCs. This receptor was obtained from a woman aged 45 to 65 in good health and CMV-seronegative. The chain is encoded by TRBV6-6 joined to TRBJ1-2; TRBD1 agrees with 7 junctional bases. The CDR3 in this case is CASHFDRAVWYGYTF. The DNA sequence is given as TGTGCCAGCCACTTCGACAGGGCGGTATGGTATGGCTACACCTTC.